Below are 6 T cell receptor beta chains sequenced from a single sample in a study of PD-1 blockade in classical Hodgkin lymphoma. Clones were read by immunoSEQ multiplex PCR, and TCRdb kept only the in-frame ones, dropping some. Altogether roughly 25,000 clones are present, 80% being singletons, with the ten largest covering roughly 6.7%. With no exception, relapse followed autologous stem cell transplantation in all patients, and brentuximab vedotin exposure varied. The input for sequencing was peripheral blood mononuclear cells (PBMCs), taken at baseline. The receptor source for this set is a human donor with classical Hodgkin lymphoma.

The chain carries TRBV28 and TRBJ2-7, with TRBD1 matching over 8 bases. The CDR3 consists of 21 residues. Looked up from germline, CDR1 is MDHEN and CDR2 is SYDVKM. Losses at the gene ends were 3 bases for V and 2 bases for J; bases not matched to a gene: 24. CDR3 loop: CASSFTAFGGFSGQATYEQYF. CDR3 in DNA: TGTGCCAGCAGTTTCACGGCCTTTGGGGGTTTTTCGGGACAGGCCACCTACGAGCAGTACTTC.

The chain couples TRBV13 to TRBJ2-1, with D perhaps matching TRBD2 (5 bases). Germline V gene sequence: CDR1 PRHDT, CDR2 FYEKMQ (reference sequence). V was pared by 0 bases and J by 5 bases, with 8 bases between. The CDR3 runs to 14 residues. In DNA form, the CDR3 reads TGTGCCAGCAGCTTAGGCACGAGGGACAATGAGCAGTTCTTC. Encoded protein: CASSLGTRDNEQFF.

The CDR3 coding sequence is TGCAGTGCGAAAAGCTCCTACGAGCAGTACTTC. It yields the protein CSAKSSYEQYF. The chain combines TRBV20-1 with TRBJ2-7; D is unclear. Germline CDR1 DFQATT, CDR2 SNEGSKA (reference sequence). The germline V and J ends were trimmed by 6 bases and 0 bases, with 6 bases remaining between them. The CDR3 runs 11 residues.

Here the CDR3 reads CASSLRAGGGNTEAFF. CDR3 DNA sequence: TGTGCCAGCAGCTTACGCGCTGGAGGGGGGAACACTGAAGCTTTCTTT. The chain links TRBV11-2 to TRBJ1-1; D perhaps matches TRBD1 (6 bases). The CDR3 runs 16 residues. Between the trimmed V and J ends, which lost 2 bases and 1 base, there was a span of 14 bases. Per the germline V gene, CDR1 is SGHAT and CDR2 is FQNNGV. The variable domain in full, with the rest retrieved from reference TRBV11-2 and TRBJ1-1, is EAGVAQSPRYKIIEKRQSVAFWCNPISGHATLYWYQQILGQGPKLLIQFQNNGVVDDSQLPKDRFSAERLKGVDSTLKIQPAKLEDSAVYLCASSLRAGGGNTEAFFGQGTRLTVV.

The chain carries TRBV2 and TRBJ1-4, with TRBD1 identical over 10 bases. CDR1 and CDR2 (germline): SNHLY, FYNNEI. V lost 6 bases to trimming and J lost 8 bases; unmatched junction nucleotides: 6. The CDR3 runs to 14 residues. DNA of the CDR3: TGTGCCAGCAGCTCGGACAGGGGGAGAGAAAAACTGTTTTTT. Its protein product is CASSSDRGREKLFF.

V usage is TRBV18 and J usage is TRBJ2-3; no clear D. This CDR3 is 18 amino acids long. Germline loops: CDR1 KGHSH, CDR2 LQKENI. V gave up 0 bases and J gave up 0 bases, with 16 bases separating them. The CDR3 DNA is TGTGCCAGCTCACCACCGATAGCTCACGCGTCCAGCACAGATACGCAGTATTTT. As protein: CASSPPIAHASSTDTQYF.